These 32 T cell receptor beta chains originate from one sample sequenced in a study of regulatory T cells in long-lasting Graves disease. Combining iRepertoire HTBI primers with Arm-PCR of CDR3 regions, the authors built TCR beta libraries. TCRdb ran MiXCR on the multiplex PCR reads and lists one entry per CDR3 protein. This table has hundreds of thousands of distinct CDR3 sequences, 16% appearing once. Time point in this sample: newly diagnosed GD, antithyroid drugs for less than 3 months. Extracted RNA from PBMCs served as the source of the TCR library. The same data also went into a second study, on T cells in Graves' hyperthyroidism and ophthalmopathy.

The material was peripheral blood mononuclear cells (PBMCs), obtained at new diagnosis, from a patient treated with antithyroid drugs. The receptors were gathered from a man aged 35 to 55 with Graves disease.

Many counts were recorded for this clonotype. The chain has TRBV19 and TRBJ1-6; no firm D call. The CDR3 sequence is 15 residues long. Germline V gene sequence: CDR1 LNHDA, CDR2 SQIVND (reference sequence). V was clipped by 8 bases and J by 8 bases, with 19 bases between them. The chain's CDR3 is CASRHRDLVDSPLHF. The CDR3 nucleotides read TGTGCCAGTCGACATCGAGACCTGGTAGATTCACCCCTCCACTTT.

This clonotype was recorded a few times. The V and J genes are TRBV10-3 and TRBJ2-6; no reliable D call. V gave up 3 bases and J gave up 0 bases, with 12 bases separating them. This CDR3 spans 17 amino acids. Per the germline V gene, CDR1 is ENHRY and CDR2 is SYGVKD. In DNA form, the CDR3 reads TGTGCCATCAGTGACCACGGACCTAACTCTGGGGCCAACGTCCTGACTTTC. As protein: CAISDHGPNSGANVLTF.

This clonotype was observed many times. J is TRBJ1-1 and V is TRBV5-1, with D possibly being TRBD1 (6 bases). CDR1 and CDR2 (germline): SGHRS, YFSETQ. The CDR3 has 15 residues. The V end was cut by 0 bases, the J end by 3 bases, with 12 bases between. CDR3 residues: CASSLAQGMDTEAFF. The CDR3 DNA reads as TGCGCCAGCAGCTTGGCTCAGGGGATGGACACTGAAGCTTTCTTT.

This clonotype showed up just a few times. The V gene is TRBV4-1, the J gene TRBJ1-1; D is ambiguous. The germline V gene encodes CDR1 MGHRA and CDR2 YSYEKL. The CDR3 is 14 amino acids. Trimming shortened V by 0 bases and J by 0 bases, and 5 bases separated the two germline ends. The CDR3: CASSQERLNTEAFF. CDR3 DNA: TGCGCCAGCAGCCAAGAAAGGTTGAACACTGAAGCTTTCTTT.

This clonotype was observed a few times. V is TRBV9 and J is TRBJ2-2; D is perhaps TRBD1 (5 bases). The CDR3 totals 15 residues. Per germline, CDR1 SGDLS and CDR2 YYNGEE. The V and J ends lost 0 bases and 5 bases respectively, with 11 bases between them. CDR3 loop: CASSVATQGTGELFF. As DNA, the CDR3 is TGTGCCAGCAGCGTAGCAACTCAGGGAACCGGGGAGCTGTTTTTT.

This clonotype was counted many times. This chain links TRBV15 with TRBJ1-4; no reliable D call. V lost 6 bases and J lost 3, with 14 bases in between. CDR1 is LNHNV, CDR2 YYDKDF, per germline (reference sequence). CDR3 length: 15 amino acids. CDR3 nucleotides: TGTGCCACCAGTGATAAGACGTACTCTAATGAAAAACTGTTTTTT. Translating gives CATSDKTYSNEKLFF. Supplemented by reference TRBV15 and TRBJ1-4, the full variable domain reads DAMVIQNPRYQVTQFGKPVTLSCSQTLNHNVMYWYQQKSSQAPKLLFHYYDKDFNNEADTPDNFQSRRPNTSFCFLDIRSPGLGDTAMYLCATSDKTYSNEKLFFGSGTQLSVL.

Details on this clonotype: A clone one base away is much larger, so this may be a read error. The V and J genes are TRBV7-3 and TRBJ2-1; 12 nucleotides agree with TRBD2. CDR3 length: 15 amino acids. Germline CDR1 reads SGHTA; CDR2 reads FQGTGA. Trimming at V came to 8 bases and at J to 2 bases, leaving 4 bases not matched to a gene. CDR3 loop: CASGPSGGAYNEQFF. For the CDR3, the DNA is TGTGCCAGCGGCCCTAGCGGGGGGGCCTACAATGAGCAGTTCTTC.

This clonotype was found many times. This chain uses TRBV3-1 with TRBJ2-3; D unclear. Deletions cut 1 base from V and 0 bases from J, with 11 bases between. The CDR3 is 16 residues long. CDR1 and CDR2 from the germline V gene are LGHDT and YNNKEL (reference sequence). DNA of the CDR3: TGTGCCAGCAGCCAAGGCGCCTTTTATAGCACAGATACGCAGTATTTT. Its translation is CASSQGAFYSTDTQYF.

This clonotype has just a few counts. The rearrangement uses TRBV7-3 and TRBJ2-1; TRBD2 agrees at 14 bases. The ends lost 0 bases at V and 3 bases at J; junction bases unmatched: 4. This CDR3 has 18 residues. Per germline, CDR1 SGHTA and CDR2 FQGTGA. The CDR3 loop is CASSLTVTSGGVYNEQFF. The CDR3 coding sequence is TGTGCCAGCAGCTTAACGGTGACTAGCGGGGGGGTCTACAATGAGCAGTTCTTC. Using reference TRBV7-3 and TRBJ2-1 for the parts outside the CDR3, the full variable domain is GAGVSQTPSNKVTEKGKYVELRCDPISGHTALYWYRQSLGQGPEFLIYFQGTGAADDSGLPNDRFFAVRPEGSVSTLKIQRTERGDSAVYLCASSLTVTSGGVYNEQFFGPGTRLTVL.

There are many counts of this clonotype. CDR3 DNA: TGTGCCAGCAGCTTAGGAGGGTTATCAATGAGTTTATTCTTC. Translating it yields CASSLGGLSMSLFF. The J gene is TRBJ2-1, the V gene TRBV7-2; D might be TRBD2 (5 bases). V was shortened by 1 base and J by 16 bases, with 20 bases between the two germline ends. The CDR3 totals 14 residues. Germline V lookup: CDR1 SGHTA, CDR2 FQGNSA.

The genes are TRBV4-3 and TRBJ2-3, with no clear D. There are 14 residues in the CDR3. Deletions cut 3 bases from V and 3 bases from J, with 10 bases between. Germline lookup yields CDR1 LGHNA and CDR2 YSLEER. The CDR3 reads CASSQAFGTDTQYF. The CDR3 nucleotides read TGCGCCAGCAGCCAGGCTTTTGGTACAGATACGCAGTATTTT.

This clonotype was detected ten times or more. V is TRBV7-2 and J is TRBJ2-3; a weak D match, TRBD2 (6 bases). Trimming removed 2 bases at V and 2 bases at J, with 11 bases between. Per germline, CDR1 SGHTA and CDR2 FQGNSA. The CDR3 is 15 amino acids. In DNA form, the CDR3 reads TGTGCCAGCAGCTTATTGCGGGGACTCACAGATACGCAGTATTTT. Its translation: CASSLLRGLTDTQYF.

The chain carries TRBV28 and TRBJ2-1, with 8 bases aligning to TRBD2. Trimming removed 6 bases from V and 8 bases from J; junction bases left unmatched: 9. The CDR3 is made up of 14 amino acids. Germline V lookup: CDR1 MDHEN, CDR2 SYDVKM. The CDR3 DNA reads as TGTGCCAGCAGGACTACCGGGACTAGGGATGAGCAGTTCTTC. Translating gives CASRTTGTRDEQFF.

This clonotype was seen a few times. The V call is TRBV20-1, the J call TRBJ2-2; D unclear. The germline V and J ends were trimmed by 6 bases and 5 bases, with 13 bases remaining between them. The CDR3 is 13 residues long. Germline values: CDR1 DFQATT, CDR2 SNEGSKA (reference sequence). CDR3 DNA: TGCAGTGCAGAACGCCCGACAACCGGGGAGCTGTTTTTT. This codes for CSAERPTTGELFF.

Concerning this clonotype itself: A clone one base away is much larger, so this may be a read error. The chain combines TRBV18 with TRBJ2-7; D possibly matches TRBD1 or TRBD2 (5 bases each). This CDR3 has 14 amino acids. The V gene's germline CDR1 is KGHSH and CDR2 LQKENI. CDR3: CASPPPGTGGEQYF. The CDR3 DNA follows: TGTGCCAGCCCACCACCCGGGACCGGAGGCGAGCAGTACTTC.

The chain uses TRBV5-1 and TRBJ2-5; D is possibly TRBD1 (6 bases). Deletions cut 4 bases from V and 1 base from J, with 11 bases between. The CDR3 runs 14 residues. Germline values: CDR1 SGHRS, CDR2 YFSETQ. DNA of the CDR3: TGCGCCAGCAGCCTGTTGGGGGCCCAAGAGACCCAGTACTTC. Protein: CASSLLGAQETQYF.

Concerning this clonotype itself: This probably arose from a read error, given a far larger clone one base away. The chain links TRBV6-5 to TRBJ2-4, with 7 bases that match TRBD2. Germline loops: CDR1 MNHEY, CDR2 SVGAGI. The CDR3 consists of 14 residues. The CDR3 reads CASSSSSSGYEQSF. In nucleotides, the CDR3 is TGTGCCAGCAGTTCATCCTCTAGCGGCTATGAGCAGTCCTTC.

The table lists this clonotype with many counts. The chain employs TRBV28 and TRBJ2-1, with 10 bases that match TRBD2. The J segment lost 8 bases and the V segment lost 5 bases, leaving 12 bases of the junction unmatched. The CDR3 has 16 amino acids. Looked up from germline, CDR1 is MDHEN and CDR2 is SYDVKM. Written as DNA, the CDR3 is TGTGCCAGCAGTCAACGGAAACTAGCGGGGAAAGATGAGCAGTTCTTC. It translates to CASSQRKLAGKDEQFF.

This clonotype was observed at least ten times. The chain is built from TRBV7-9 and TRBJ2-3; D gene uncertain. Per germline, CDR1 SEHNR and CDR2 FQNEAQ (reference sequence). The CDR3 is made up of 12 amino acids. V shed 6 bases and J shed 6 bases, with 10 bases lying between them. The CDR3 loop is CASSPDRDTQYF. CDR3 sequence (DNA): TGTGCCAGCAGTCCCGACCGGGATACGCAGTATTTT.

This clonotype was seen at least ten times. This chain connects TRBV4-1 to TRBJ2-7, with TRBD1 identical over 8 bases. CDR1 is MGHRA and CDR2 is YSYEKL in the germline V gene. Trimming took 2 bases from V and 1 from J; bases not matched to a gene: 7. The CDR3 has 16 residues. Written as DNA, the CDR3 is TGCGCCAGCAGCCAACAGGGGCAGGGGGCATCCTACGAGCAGTACTTC. Translated: CASSQQGQGASYEQYF.

In this sample, this clonotype turned up a few times. This chain links TRBV28 with TRBJ2-2; D might be TRBD1 or TRBD2, each matching 5 bases. CDR3 length: 14 residues. Trimming took off 8 bases at V and 4 bases at J, with 14 bases between the two ends. Germline CDR1 reads MDHEN; CDR2 reads SYDVKM. CDR3 loop: CASADPRGTGELFF. As DNA, the CDR3 is TGTGCCAGCGCCGACCCGAGGGGCACCGGGGAGCTGTTTTTT.

The chain couples TRBV7-2 to TRBJ2-2, with 9 bases matching TRBD2. The CDR3 contains 16 residues. CDR1 is SGHTA and CDR2 is FQGNSA in the germline V gene. V was pared by 5 bases and J by 4 bases, with 8 bases of the junction left unmatched. DNA for the CDR3: TGTGCCAGCAGCCCTACGGCGGGGGGGGGCACCGGGGAGCTGTTTTTT. Its translation: CASSPTAGGGTGELFF.

V is TRBV6-5 and J is TRBJ1-6; no firm D call. V was shortened by 4 bases and J by 9 bases, with 7 bases between the two germline ends. Per the germline V gene, CDR1 is MNHEY and CDR2 is SVGAGI. This CDR3 region has 12 residues. CDR3 sequence (DNA): TGTGCCAGCAGTTCCGCTATTTCACCCCTCCACTTT. This sequence encodes CASSSAISPLHF.

This clonotype was counted at least ten times. The rearrangement joins TRBV6-2 or TRBV6-3 to TRBJ2-1; D is uncertain. CDR3 length: 12 amino acids. Deletions cut 2 bases from V and 9 bases from J, with 8 bases between. Germline V gene sequence: CDR1 MNHEY, CDR2 SVGEGT. Here the CDR3 reads CASSYISREQFF. The CDR3 region has the DNA TGTGCCAGCAGTTACATCAGTCGTGAGCAGTTCTTC.

This clonotype came up many times. The chain couples TRBV20-1 to TRBJ2-1; D gene unclear. V lost 0 bases and J lost 7, with 16 bases in between. CDR3 length equals 15 residues. The germline gives CDR1 DFQATT, CDR2 SNEGSKA (reference sequence). The CDR3: CSARDRQGEGNEQFF. CDR3 nucleotides: TGCAGTGCTAGAGATCGACAAGGCGAAGGGAATGAGCAGTTCTTC.

This clonotype was picked up many times. V and J are TRBV5-1 and TRBJ1-2; 10 bases are shared with TRBD1. CDR3 length equals 14 residues. Trimming at V came to 4 bases and at J to 5 bases, leaving 5 bases not matched to a gene. Germline loops: CDR1 SGHRS, CDR2 YFSETQ. This chain's CDR3 is CASSPGTGAYGYTF. The CDR3 nucleotides read TGCGCCAGCAGCCCCGGGACAGGGGCTTATGGCTACACCTTC. The whole variable domain, filled in from reference TRBV5-1 and TRBJ1-2, reads KAGVTQTPRYLIKTRGQQVTLSCSPISGHRSVSWYQQTPGQGLQFLFEYFSETQRNKGNFPGRFSGRQFSNSRSEMNVSTLELGDSALYLCASSPGTGAYGYTFGSGTRLTVV.

This CDR3 is CASNSPDNEQFF. CDR3 DNA sequence: TGTGCCAGTAACTCACCTGATAATGAGCAGTTCTTC. J is TRBJ2-1 and V is TRBV19; the D is unclear. The CDR3 has 12 residues. Germline CDR1 and CDR2: LNHDA and SQIVND (reference sequence). V was clipped by 7 bases and J by 7 bases, with 11 bases between them.

This clonotype was picked up many times. The chain joins TRBV20-1 to TRBJ2-2; D might be TRBD1 or TRBD2, each matching 6 bases. Trimming stripped 0 bases from V and 5 bases from J, with 19 bases between. Germline V CDR1 and CDR2: DFQATT, SNEGSKA (reference sequence). The CDR3 is made up of 17 amino acids. The CDR3 spells CSARDPKQGGGTGELFF. The CDR3 nucleotides are TGCAGTGCTAGAGATCCCAAACAGGGCGGAGGGACCGGGGAGCTGTTTTTT.

This clonotype was seen ten or more times. The chain carries TRBV11-2 and TRBJ2-7, with a possible D match to TRBD1 (7 bases). Germline V lookup: CDR1 SGHAT, CDR2 FQNNGV. V was trimmed by 5 bases and J by 0 bases, leaving 26 bases between them. This CDR3 comprises 19 residues. Written as DNA, the CDR3 is TGTGCCAGCAGCCCCGAGGGCGGGACAGTCTTACTTCACTCCTACGAGCAGTACTTC. Translating it yields CASSPEGGTVLLHSYEQYF.

The V call is TRBV5-1, the J call TRBJ2-3, with 14 positions matching TRBD2. Germline V CDR1 and CDR2: SGHRS, YFSETQ. J gave up 7 bases and V 4 bases, and 5 bases lay outside the gene matches. This CDR3 comprises 15 residues. The CDR3 region has the DNA TGCGCCAGCAGCCGACTAGCGGGGGGGCCGTATACGCAGTATTTT. It translates to CASSRLAGGPYTQYF.

This clonotype was counted many times. The chain is built from TRBV12-5 and TRBJ1-1; D may be TRBD1 (6 bases). V lost 8 bases, J lost 4 bases, and 20 bases lay in between. The CDR3 is 15 amino acids. Germline assignment: CDR1 LGHNT and CDR2 FRNRAP. CDR3 protein: CASSSGGLMGTEAFF. The CDR3 region has the DNA TGTGCTAGTTCGAGCGGGGGGCTGATGGGCACTGAAGCTTTCTTT.

There are many counts of this clonotype. The chain combines TRBV20-1 with TRBJ2-1; D remains ambiguous. The CDR3 consists of 12 residues. V shed 3 bases and J shed 6 bases, with 9 bases lying between them. Germline-derived CDR1 and CDR2 are DFQATT and SNEGSKA (reference sequence). Here the CDR3 reads CSASHNLNEQFF. The DNA of the CDR3 is TGCAGTGCTAGTCACAACCTCAATGAGCAGTTCTTC.